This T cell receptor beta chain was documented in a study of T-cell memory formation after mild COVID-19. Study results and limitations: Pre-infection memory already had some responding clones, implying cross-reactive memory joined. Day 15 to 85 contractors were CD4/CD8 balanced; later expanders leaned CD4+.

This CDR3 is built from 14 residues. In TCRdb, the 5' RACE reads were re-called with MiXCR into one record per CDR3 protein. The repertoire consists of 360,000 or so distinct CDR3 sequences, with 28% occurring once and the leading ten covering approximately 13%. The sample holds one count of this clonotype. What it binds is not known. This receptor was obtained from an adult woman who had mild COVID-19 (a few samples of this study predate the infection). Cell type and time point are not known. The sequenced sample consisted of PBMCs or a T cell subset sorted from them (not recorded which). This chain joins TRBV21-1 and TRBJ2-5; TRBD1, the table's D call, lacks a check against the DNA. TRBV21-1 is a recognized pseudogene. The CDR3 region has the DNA TGTGCCAGCAGCCTCGAGACAGGGGAAGAGACCCAGTACTTC. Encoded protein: CASSLETGEETQYF.